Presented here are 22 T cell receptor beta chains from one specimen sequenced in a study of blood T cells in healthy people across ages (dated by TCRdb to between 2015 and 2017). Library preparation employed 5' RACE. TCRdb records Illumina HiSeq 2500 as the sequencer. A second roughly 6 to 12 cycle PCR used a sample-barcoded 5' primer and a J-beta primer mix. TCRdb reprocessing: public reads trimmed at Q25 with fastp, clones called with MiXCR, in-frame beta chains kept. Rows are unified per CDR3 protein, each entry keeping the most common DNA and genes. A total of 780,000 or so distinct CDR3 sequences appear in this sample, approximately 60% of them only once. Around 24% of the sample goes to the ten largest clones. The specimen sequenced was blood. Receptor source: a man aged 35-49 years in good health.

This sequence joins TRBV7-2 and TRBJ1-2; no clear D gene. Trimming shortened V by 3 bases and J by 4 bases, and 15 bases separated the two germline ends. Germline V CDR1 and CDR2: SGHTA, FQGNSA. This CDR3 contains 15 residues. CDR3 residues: CASSFPVSPTYGYTF. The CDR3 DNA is TGTGCCAGCAGCTTTCCGGTGTCCCCTACCTATGGCTACACCTTC.

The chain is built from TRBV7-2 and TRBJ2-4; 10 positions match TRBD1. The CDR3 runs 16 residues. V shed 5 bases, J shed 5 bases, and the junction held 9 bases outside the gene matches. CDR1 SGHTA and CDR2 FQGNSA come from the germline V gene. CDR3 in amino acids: CASSRSDRGYENIQYF. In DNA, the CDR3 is TGTGCCAGCAGCCGGTCGGACAGGGGGTATGAAAACATTCAGTACTTC.

CDR3 protein: CASSPQPGLAATYEQYF. Written as DNA, the CDR3 is TGTGCCAGCAGCCCCCAGCCGGGACTAGCGGCTACCTACGAGCAGTACTTC. This chain uses TRBV7-9 with TRBJ2-7, with TRBD2 identical over 11 bases. CDR1 and CDR2 from the germline V gene are SEHNR and FQNEAQ (reference sequence). The CDR3 covers 17 residues. J lost 2 bases, V lost 5 bases, and 11 bases had no gene match.

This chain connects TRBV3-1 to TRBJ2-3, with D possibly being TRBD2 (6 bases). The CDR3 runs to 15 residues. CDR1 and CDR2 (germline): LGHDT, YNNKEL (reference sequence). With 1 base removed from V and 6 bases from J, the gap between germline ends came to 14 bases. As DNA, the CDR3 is TGTGCCAGCAGCCAAGCGGGGGTGCCACTTGATACGCAGTATTTT. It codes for CASSQAGVPLDTQYF.

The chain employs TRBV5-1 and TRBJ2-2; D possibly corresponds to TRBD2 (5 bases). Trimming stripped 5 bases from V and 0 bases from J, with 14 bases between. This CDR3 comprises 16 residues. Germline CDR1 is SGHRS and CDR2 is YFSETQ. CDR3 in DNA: TGCGCCAGCAGTTCCCCCGAGCGGACGAACACCGGGGAGCTGTTTTTT. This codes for CASSSPERTNTGELFF. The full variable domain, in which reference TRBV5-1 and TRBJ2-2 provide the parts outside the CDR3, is KAGVTQTPRYLIKTRGQQVTLSCSPISGHRSVSWYQQTPGQGLQFLFEYFSETQRNKGNFPGRFSGRQFSNSRSEMNVSTLELGDSALYLCASSSPERTNTGELFFGEGSRLTVL.

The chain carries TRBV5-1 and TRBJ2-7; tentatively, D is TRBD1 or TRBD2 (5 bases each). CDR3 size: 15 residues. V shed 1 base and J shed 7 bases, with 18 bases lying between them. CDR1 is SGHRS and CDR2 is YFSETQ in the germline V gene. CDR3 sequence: CASSLLGPVYNEQYF. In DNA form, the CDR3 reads TGCGCCAGCAGCTTGTTGGGACCGGTATATAATGAGCAGTACTTC.

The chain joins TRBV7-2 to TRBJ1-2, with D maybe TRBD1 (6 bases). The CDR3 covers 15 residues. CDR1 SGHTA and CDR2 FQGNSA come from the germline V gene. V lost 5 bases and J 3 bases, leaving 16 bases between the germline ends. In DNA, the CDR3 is TGTGCCAGCAGCCGCCGAAGGGGGGCGGACTATGGCTACACCTTC. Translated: CASSRRRGADYGYTF. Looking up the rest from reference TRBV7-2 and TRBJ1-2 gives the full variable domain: GAGVSQSPSNKVTEKGKDVELRCDPISGHTALYWYRQSLGQGLEFLIYFQGNSAPDKSGLPSDRFSAERTGGSVSTLTIQRTQQEDSAVYLCASSRRRGADYGYTFGSGTRLTVV.

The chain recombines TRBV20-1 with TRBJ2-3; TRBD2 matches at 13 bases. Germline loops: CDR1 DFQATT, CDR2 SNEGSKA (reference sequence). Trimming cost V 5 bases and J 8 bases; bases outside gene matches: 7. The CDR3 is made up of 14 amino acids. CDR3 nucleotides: TGCAGTGCTGGGACTAGCGGGGCTAAGAGTACGCAGTATTTT. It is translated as CSAGTSGAKSTQYF.

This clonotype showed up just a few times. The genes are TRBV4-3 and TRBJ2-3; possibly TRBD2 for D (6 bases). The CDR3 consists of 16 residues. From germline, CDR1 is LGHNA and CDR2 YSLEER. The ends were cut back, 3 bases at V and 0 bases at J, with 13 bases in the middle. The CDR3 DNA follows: TGCGCCAGCAGCCAGCGAGCTAGCGCTAGCACAGATACGCAGTATTTT. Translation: CASSQRASASTDTQYF.

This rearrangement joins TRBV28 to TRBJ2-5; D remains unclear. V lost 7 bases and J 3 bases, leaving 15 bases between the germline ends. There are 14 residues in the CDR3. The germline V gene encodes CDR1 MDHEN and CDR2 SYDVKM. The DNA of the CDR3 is TGTGCCAGCAACCGACTGACCTTAGAAGAGACCCAGTACTTC. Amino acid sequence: CASNRLTLEETQYF.

The CDR3 DNA sequence: TGTGCCAGCAGCCCTACACCGGTCTATGGCTACACCTTC. The encoded protein is CASSPTPVYGYTF. This rearrangement joins TRBV6-1 to TRBJ1-2; D not certain. Germline V gene lookup returns CDR1 MNHNS and CDR2 SASEGT. The length of the CDR3 is 13 residues. Trimming left V 6 bases short and J 4 bases short, with 12 bases between.

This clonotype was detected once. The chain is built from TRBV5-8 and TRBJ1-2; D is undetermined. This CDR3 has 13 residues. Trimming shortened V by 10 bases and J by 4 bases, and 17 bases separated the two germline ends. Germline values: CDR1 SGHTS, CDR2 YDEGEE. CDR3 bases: TGTGCCCCCCCATCGGCACAGCCCTATGGCTACACCTTC. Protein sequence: CAPPSAQPYGYTF.

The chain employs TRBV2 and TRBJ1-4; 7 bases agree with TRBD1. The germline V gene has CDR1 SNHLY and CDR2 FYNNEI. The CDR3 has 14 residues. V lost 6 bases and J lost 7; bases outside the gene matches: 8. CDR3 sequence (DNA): TGTGCCAGCAGGAACGACAGGGCGAGTGAAAAACTGTTTTTT. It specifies CASRNDRASEKLFF.

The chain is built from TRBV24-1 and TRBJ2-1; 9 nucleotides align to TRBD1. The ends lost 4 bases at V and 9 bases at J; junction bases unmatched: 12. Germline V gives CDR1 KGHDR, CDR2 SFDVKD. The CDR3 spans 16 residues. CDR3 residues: CATSDPGTGRSGEQFF. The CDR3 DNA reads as TGTGCCACCAGTGACCCCGGGACAGGGAGGTCGGGTGAGCAGTTCTTC.

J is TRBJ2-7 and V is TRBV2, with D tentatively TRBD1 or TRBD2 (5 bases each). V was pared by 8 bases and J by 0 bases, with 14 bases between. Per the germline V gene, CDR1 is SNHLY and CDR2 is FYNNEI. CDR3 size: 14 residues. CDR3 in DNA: TGTGCCAGCTCAAGGGACGACAGCTCCTACGAGCAGTACTTC. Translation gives CASSRDDSSYEQYF.

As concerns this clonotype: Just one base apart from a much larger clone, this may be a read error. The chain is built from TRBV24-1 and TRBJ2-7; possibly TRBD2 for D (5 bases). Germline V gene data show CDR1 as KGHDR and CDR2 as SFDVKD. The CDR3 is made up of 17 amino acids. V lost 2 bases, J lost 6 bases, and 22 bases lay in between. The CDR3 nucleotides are TGTGCCACCAGTGATTCCCGTTCGGGGAGTTGGTATGTCGAGCAGTACTTC. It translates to CATSDSRSGSWYVEQYF.

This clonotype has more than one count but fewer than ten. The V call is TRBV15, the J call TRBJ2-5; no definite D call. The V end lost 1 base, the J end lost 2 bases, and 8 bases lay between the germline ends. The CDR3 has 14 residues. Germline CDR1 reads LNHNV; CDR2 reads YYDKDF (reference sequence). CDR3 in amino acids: CATSRGPGQETQYF. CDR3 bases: TGTGCCACCAGCAGAGGTCCCGGTCAAGAGACCCAGTACTTC.

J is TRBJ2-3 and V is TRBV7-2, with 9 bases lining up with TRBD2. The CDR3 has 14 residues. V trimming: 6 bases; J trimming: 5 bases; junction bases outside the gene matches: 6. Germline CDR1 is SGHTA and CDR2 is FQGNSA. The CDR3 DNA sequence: TGTGCCAGCAGGCTAGCGGGGCCGCGAGATACGCAGTATTTT. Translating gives CASRLAGPRDTQYF.

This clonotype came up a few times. The CDR3 region is CASSLASLAAPQYF. The DNA for the CDR3 is TGTGCCAGCAGCTTAGCTAGTTTGGCTGCACCGCAGTACTTC. The V and J genes are TRBV7-2 and TRBJ2-7; no clear D gene. The V and J ends lost 0 bases and 9 bases respectively, with 15 bases between them. This CDR3 is 14 amino acids long. The V gene's germline CDR1 is SGHTA and CDR2 FQGNSA.

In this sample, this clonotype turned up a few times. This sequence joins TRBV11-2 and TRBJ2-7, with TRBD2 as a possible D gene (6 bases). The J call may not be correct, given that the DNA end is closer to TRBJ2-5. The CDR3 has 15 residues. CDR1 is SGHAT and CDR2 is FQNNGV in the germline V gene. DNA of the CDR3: TGTGCCAGCAGCTTAGATCCGGGAGTTCGAGAGACCCAGTACTTC. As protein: CASSLDPGVRETQYF.

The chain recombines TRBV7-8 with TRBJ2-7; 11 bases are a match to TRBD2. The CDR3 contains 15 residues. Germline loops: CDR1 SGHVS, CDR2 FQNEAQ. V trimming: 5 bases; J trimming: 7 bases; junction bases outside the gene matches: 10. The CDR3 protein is CASSDLSGGAWEQYF. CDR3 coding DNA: TGTGCCAGCAGCGACCTTAGCGGGGGGGCTTGGGAGCAGTACTTC.

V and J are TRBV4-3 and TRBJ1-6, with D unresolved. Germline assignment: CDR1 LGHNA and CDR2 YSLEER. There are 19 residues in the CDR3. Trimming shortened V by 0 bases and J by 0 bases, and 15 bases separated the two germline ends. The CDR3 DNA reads TGCGCCAGCAGCCAAGAGTTGTCCAGCCCGAGCTCCTATAATTCACCCCTCCACTTT. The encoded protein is CASSQELSSPSSYNSPLHF.